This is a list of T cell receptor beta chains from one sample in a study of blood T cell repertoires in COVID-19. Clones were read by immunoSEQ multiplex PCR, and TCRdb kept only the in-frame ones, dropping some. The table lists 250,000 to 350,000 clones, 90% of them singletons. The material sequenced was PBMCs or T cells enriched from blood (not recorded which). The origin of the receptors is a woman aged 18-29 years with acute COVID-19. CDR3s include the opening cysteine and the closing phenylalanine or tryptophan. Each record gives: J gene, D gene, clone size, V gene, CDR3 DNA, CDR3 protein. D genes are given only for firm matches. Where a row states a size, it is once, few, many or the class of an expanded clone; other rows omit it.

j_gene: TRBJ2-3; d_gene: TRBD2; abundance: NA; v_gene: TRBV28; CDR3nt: TGTGCCAGCAGTTTATTCCCCCCCTCTAGCGGGAGAGGGACAGATACGCAGTATTTT; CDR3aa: CASSLFPPSSGRGTDTQYF
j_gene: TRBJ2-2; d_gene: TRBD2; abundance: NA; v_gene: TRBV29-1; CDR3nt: TGCAGTTCCCGGGAGGTTGGCACCGGGGAGCTGTTTTTT; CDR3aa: CSSREVGTGELFF
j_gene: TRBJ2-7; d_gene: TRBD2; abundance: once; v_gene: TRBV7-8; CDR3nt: TGTGCCAGCAGCCCCCCGCTAGCGGGAGATACCTACGAGCAGTACTTC; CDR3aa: CASSPPLAGDTYEQYF
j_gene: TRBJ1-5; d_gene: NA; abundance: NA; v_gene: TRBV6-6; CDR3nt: TGTGCCAGCAGTTACGATGGGGGGGCGGAGACGCGGCATTTT; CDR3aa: CASSYDGGAETRHF
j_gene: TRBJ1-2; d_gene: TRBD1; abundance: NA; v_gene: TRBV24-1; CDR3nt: TGTGCCACCCCAAGGGGGACAGGGAATCCTTATTATGGCTACACCTTC; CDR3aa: CATPRGTGNPYYGYTF
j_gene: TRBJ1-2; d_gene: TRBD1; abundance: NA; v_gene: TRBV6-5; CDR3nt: TGTGCCAGCAGTACAGGCCCCAGGGGGCGTTCTGGCTACACCTTC; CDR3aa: CASSTGPRGRSGYTF
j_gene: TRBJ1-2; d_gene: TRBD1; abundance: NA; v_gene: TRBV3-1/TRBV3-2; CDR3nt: TGTGCCAGCAGCCATGGGACAGGGGCTAACTATGGCTACACCTTC; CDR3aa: CASSHGTGANYGYTF
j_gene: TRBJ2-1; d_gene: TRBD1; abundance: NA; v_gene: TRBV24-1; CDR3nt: TGTGCCACCAGTACCCCGGGACAGGTTGGCAATGAGCAGTTCTTC; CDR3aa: CATSTPGQVGNEQFF
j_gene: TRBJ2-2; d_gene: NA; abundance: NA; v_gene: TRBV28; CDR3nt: TGTGCCAGCAGGGACTCCTACACCGGGGAGCTGTTTTTT; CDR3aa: CASRDSYTGELFF
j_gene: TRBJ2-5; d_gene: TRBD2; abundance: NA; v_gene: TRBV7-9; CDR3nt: TGTGCCAGCAGCTTAGACGGGAGGGTCAAGACCCAGTACTTC; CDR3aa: CASSLDGRVKTQYF
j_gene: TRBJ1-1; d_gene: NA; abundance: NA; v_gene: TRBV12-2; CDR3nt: TGTGCAAGTCGCTTAGCCTCGGGACAGGGTATTCCAGCTTTCTTT; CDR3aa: CASRLASGQGIPAFF
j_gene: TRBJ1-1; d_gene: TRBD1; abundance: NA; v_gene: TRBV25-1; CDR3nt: TGTGCCAGCAGTGGGGGACAGGGGTATGAAGCTTTCTTT; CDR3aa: CASSGGQGYEAFF
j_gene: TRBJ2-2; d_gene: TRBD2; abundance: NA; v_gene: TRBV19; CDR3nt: TGTGCCTCGGGACTAGCGGGAGGGCACCGCCTCTTGAACACCGGGGAGCTGTTTTTT; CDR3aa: CASGLAGGHRLLNTGELFF
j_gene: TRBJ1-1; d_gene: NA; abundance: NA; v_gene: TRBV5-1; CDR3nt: TGCGCCAGCAGCTTGGATCAGGGGCCGAACACTGAAGCTTTCTTT; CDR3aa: CASSLDQGPNTEAFF
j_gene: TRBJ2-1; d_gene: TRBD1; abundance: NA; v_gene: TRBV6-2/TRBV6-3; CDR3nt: TGTGCCAGCAGTTCCCCGGGACAGGCTGTCTACAATGAGCAGTTCTTC; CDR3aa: CASSSPGQAVYNEQFF
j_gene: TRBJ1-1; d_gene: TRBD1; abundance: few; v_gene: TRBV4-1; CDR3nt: TGCGCCAGCAGCCAGCGTTACAGGGGAGTCGCTGAAGCTTTCTTT; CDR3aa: CASSQRYRGVAEAFF
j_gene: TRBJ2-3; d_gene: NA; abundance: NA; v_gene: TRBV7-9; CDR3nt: TGTGCCAGCAGCTGGTCGGCAGATACGCAGTATTTT; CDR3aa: CASSWSADTQYF
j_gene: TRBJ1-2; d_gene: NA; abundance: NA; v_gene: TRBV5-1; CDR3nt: TGCGCCAGCAGCACGTTTGGGCTCTATGGCTACACCTTC; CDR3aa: CASSTFGLYGYTF
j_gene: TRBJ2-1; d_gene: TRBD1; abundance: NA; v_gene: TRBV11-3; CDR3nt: TGTGCCAGCAGCCCCCGACAGGGGGGGAATGAGCAGTTCTTC; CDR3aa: CASSPRQGGNEQFF
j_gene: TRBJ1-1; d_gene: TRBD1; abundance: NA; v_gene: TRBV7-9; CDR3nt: TGTGCCAGCAGCCCCGACAGGGGGCAAAACACTGAAGCTTTCTTT; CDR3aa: CASSPDRGQNTEAFF
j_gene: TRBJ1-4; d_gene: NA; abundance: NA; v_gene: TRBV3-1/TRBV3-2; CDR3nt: TGTGCCAGCAGCCAGGGGGCTTTAGAAAAACTGTTTTTT; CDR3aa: CASSQGALEKLFF
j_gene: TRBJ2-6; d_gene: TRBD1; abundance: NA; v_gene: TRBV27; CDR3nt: TGTGCCAGCAGTCCTACAGGGGCTGGGGCCAACGTCCTGACTTTC; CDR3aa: CASSPTGAGANVLTF
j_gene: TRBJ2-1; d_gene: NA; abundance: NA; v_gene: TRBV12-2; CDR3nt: TGTGCAAGTCGCTTAGCTGGGGACAGTTACAATGAGCAGTTCTTC; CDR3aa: CASRLAGDSYNEQFF
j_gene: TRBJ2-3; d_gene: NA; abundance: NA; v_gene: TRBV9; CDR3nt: TGTGCCAGCAGCCCGGGACTCCGAGCAGATACGCAGTATTTT; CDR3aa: CASSPGLRADTQYF
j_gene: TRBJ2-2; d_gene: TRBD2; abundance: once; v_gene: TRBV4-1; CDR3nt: TGCGCCAGCAGCCTCGGGCTAGCGGGAGGTACCGGGGAGCTGTTTTTT; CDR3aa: CASSLGLAGGTGELFF
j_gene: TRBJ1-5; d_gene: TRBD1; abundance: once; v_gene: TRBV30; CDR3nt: TGTGCCTGGAGTAGGGACAGGCTGGAGGTTGGTAAGCCCCAGCATTTT; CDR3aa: CAWSRDRLEVGKPQHF
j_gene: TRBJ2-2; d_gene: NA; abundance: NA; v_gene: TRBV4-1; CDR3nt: TGCGCCAGCAGCTGGGGTGGCAGGGGACGGAACACCGGGGAGCTGTTTTTT; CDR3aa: CASSWGGRGRNTGELFF
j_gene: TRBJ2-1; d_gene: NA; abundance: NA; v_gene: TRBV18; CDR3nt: TGTGCCAGCTCACAACAAAAAATTCGGGGGGCTATCAACAATGAGCAGTTCTTC; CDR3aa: CASSQQKIRGAINNEQFF
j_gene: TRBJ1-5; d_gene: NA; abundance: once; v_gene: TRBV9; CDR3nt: TGTGCCAGCAGCCCGAGCCCCACAGGGAATCAGCCCCAGCATTTT; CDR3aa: CASSPSPTGNQPQHF
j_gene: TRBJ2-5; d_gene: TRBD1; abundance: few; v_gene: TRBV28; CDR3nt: TGTGCCAGCAGTATCCCCGGGACAGCTCAAGAGACCCAGTACTTC; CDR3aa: CASSIPGTAQETQYF
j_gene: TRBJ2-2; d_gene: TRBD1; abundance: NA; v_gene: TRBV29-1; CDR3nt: TGCAGCGCCGTAACAGGGGGCGCGAACACCGGGGAGCTGTTTTTT; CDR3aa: CSAVTGGANTGELFF